This TCR beta chain appears in the sequencing data of a study of cytomegalovirus exposure and HLA in healthy donors. General study results and limits: TCR beta sequences reportedly predicted most subjects' HLA-A and HLA-B alleles accurately. Diagnosis of cytomegalovirus status made by the classifier reportedly showed high specificity and sensitivity. TCR beta V- and J-gene trimming, according to a later analysis, was linked to a missense DCLRE1C variant. Cytomegalovirus-associated status was assigned to 150 to 200 TCR beta chains.

Germline V gene sequence: CDR1 SEHNR, CDR2 FQNEAQ (reference sequence). The CDR3 loop spans 16 amino acids. Primers for the PCR totalled 60 Vbeta and 13 Jbeta. Produced via immunoSEQ multiplex PCR; TCRdb's table is partial and in-frame only. The data show some 110,000 clones, with roughly 76% seen just once and 15% to 20% held by the top ten. In the case of this clone: The antigen remains unidentified. At one end the junction does not follow the germline gene, possibly because of a read error.

The sample taken for sequencing was PBMCs. This TCR derives from a man aged 45 to 65 in good health and CMV-seropositive. The chain has TRBV7-9 and TRBJ1-5, with D possibly being TRBD1 (5 bases). The CDR3 DNA follows: TGTTCCAGCAGCCCCGGCAGGGCCGGAGAAGGCGGGCCCCAGCATTTT. It specifies CSSSPGRAGEGGPQHF. Based on the CDR3 plus reference TRBV7-9 and TRBJ1-5, the full variable domain is DTGVSQNPRHKITKRGQNVTFRCDPISEHNRLYWYRQTLGQGPEFLTYFQNEAQLEKSRLLSDRFSAERPKGSFSTLEIQRTEQGDSAMYLCSSSPGRAGEGGPQHFGDGTRLSIL.